The 10 T cell receptor beta chains reported below all come from one sample, sequenced in a study of T cells in localized non-small cell lung cancer. Method: immunoSEQ multiplex PCR; TCRdb's copy keeps in-frame clones and lacks some. The table lists approximately 31,000 clones, 85% to 90% of them singletons. The sequenced sample was peripheral blood, obtained before any cancer treatment. The receptors stem from a female donor at least 60 years old with stage I lung adenocarcinoma.

This clone has a single count. This chain uses TRBV11-1 with TRBJ1-1; no clear D gene. V lost 0 bases, J lost 1 base, and 9 bases lay in between. Germline assignment: CDR1 SGHAT and CDR2 FQDESV (reference sequence). The length of the CDR3 is 15 residues. The CDR3 is CASSLAAGGNTEAFF. CDR3 bases: TGTGCCAGCAGCTTAGCCGCAGGAGGGAACACTGAAGCTTTCTTT.

This chain links TRBV6-1 with TRBJ2-7; the D is unclear. The CDR3 extends over 14 amino acids. V lost 5 bases, J lost 1 base, and 12 bases lay in between. Germline CDR1 is MNHNS and CDR2 is SASEGT. The CDR3 reads CASSPRTDSYEQYF. The CDR3 DNA follows: TGTGCCAGCAGTCCCCGGACCGATTCCTACGAGCAGTACTTC.

The chain couples TRBV7-6 to TRBJ2-5; 12 bases are a match to TRBD2. Trimming cost V 3 bases and J 2 bases; bases outside gene matches: 4. CDR1 is SGHVS and CDR2 is FNYEAQ in the germline V gene. The CDR3 consists of 16 residues. The CDR3 is CASSLEGLAGQETQYF. Written as DNA, the CDR3 is TGTGCCAGCAGCTTGGAAGGACTAGCGGGACAAGAGACCCAGTACTTC. Together with reference TRBV7-6 and TRBJ2-5, the CDR3 gives the full variable domain: GAGVSQSPRYKVTKRGQDVALRCDPISGHVSLYWYRQALGQGPEFLTYFNYEAQQDKSGLPNDRFSAERPEGSISTLTIQRTEQRDSAMYRCASSLEGLAGQETQYFGPGTRLLVL.

The chain links TRBV15 to TRBJ1-2; D might be TRBD1 (6 bases). V gave up 6 bases and J gave up 5 bases, with 16 bases separating them. CDR3 length: 14 amino acids. Per the germline V gene, CDR1 is LNHNV and CDR2 is YYDKDF (reference sequence). The CDR3 coding sequence is TGTGCCACCAGAAGGGAAACAGGGAATTATGGCTACACCTTC. Translation gives CATRRETGNYGYTF.

The genes are TRBV6-6 and TRBJ2-7; 11 nucleotides align to TRBD1. The CDR3 has 15 residues. Per the germline V gene, CDR1 is MNHNY and CDR2 is SVGAGI (reference sequence). The V segment lost 0 bases and the J segment 4 bases; nucleotides outside the gene matches: 2. The CDR3 bases are TGTGCCAGCAGTTACTCAGGACAGGGGGCTTACGAGCAGTACTTC. Protein sequence: CASSYSGQGAYEQYF.

The V gene is TRBV7-6, the J gene TRBJ1-1, with TRBD1 matching 9 bases. This CDR3 is built from 16 residues. V dropped 3 bases and J dropped 3; count of bases not matched to a gene: 8. From germline, CDR1 is SGHVS and CDR2 FNYEAQ. CDR3 nucleotide sequence: TGTGCCAGCAGCTTCGGAAGACAGGGGGAGGACACTGAAGCTTTCTTT. Amino acid sequence: CASSFGRQGEDTEAFF.

The chain is built from TRBV5-1 and TRBJ1-1; D perhaps matches TRBD1 (6 bases). CDR1 SGHRS and CDR2 YFSETQ come from the germline V gene. The CDR3 runs 14 residues. Trimming pared 0 bases from V and 3 bases from J, leaving 9 bases between. CDR3 sequence (DNA): TGCGCCAGCAGCTTGGCACAGGGTTACACTGAAGCTTTCTTT. As protein: CASSLAQGYTEAFF.

As DNA, the CDR3 is TGCAGCGTTGCACTAGCGGGAGCTCTAGATACGCAGTATTTT. Translated: CSVALAGALDTQYF. The chain employs TRBV29-1 and TRBJ2-3; the match to TRBD2 covers 11 bases. Germline assignment: CDR1 SQVTM and CDR2 ANQGSEA. The CDR3 is 14 residues long. Trimming took 4 bases from V and 5 from J; bases not matched to a gene: 5.

This sequence joins TRBV28 and TRBJ1-1; possibly TRBD1 for D (5 bases). Trimming cost V 5 bases and J 4 bases, with 14 bases left between them. The CDR3 contains 14 residues. In germline, CDR1 is MDHEN, CDR2 SYDVKM. In nucleotides, the CDR3 is TGTGCCAGCAGTCGGGCCTGGGGGGGCACTGAAGCTTTCTTT. This codes for CASSRAWGGTEAFF.

The chain joins TRBV7-3 to TRBJ2-1; 13 bases agree with TRBD2. The CDR3 extends over 15 amino acids. After removal of 2 bases from V and 10 bases from J, the junction contained 5 bases not matched to a gene. From germline, CDR1 is SGHTA and CDR2 FQGTGA. CDR3 bases: TGTGCCAGCAGCTTAGTGTCGGGACTAGCGGGAGAGCAGTTCTTC. It specifies CASSLVSGLAGEQFF.